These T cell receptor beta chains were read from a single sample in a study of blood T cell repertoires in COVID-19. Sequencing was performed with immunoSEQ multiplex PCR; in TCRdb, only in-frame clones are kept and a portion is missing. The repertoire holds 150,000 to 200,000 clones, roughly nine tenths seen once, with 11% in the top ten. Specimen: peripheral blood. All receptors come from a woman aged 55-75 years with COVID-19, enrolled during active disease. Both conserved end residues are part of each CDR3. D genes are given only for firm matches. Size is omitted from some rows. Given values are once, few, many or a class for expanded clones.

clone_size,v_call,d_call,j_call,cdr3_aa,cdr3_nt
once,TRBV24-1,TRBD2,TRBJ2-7,CATSDGMTSGRSYEQYF,TGTGCCACCAGTGATGGAATGACTAGCGGGAGGAGCTACGAGCAGTACTTC
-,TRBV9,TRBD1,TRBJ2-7,CASSVGQGGYEQYF,TGTGCCAGCAGCGTAGGACAGGGTGGCTACGAGCAGTACTTC
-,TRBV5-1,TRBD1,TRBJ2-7,CASSLGQGASYEQYF,TGCGCCAGCAGCTTGGGACAGGGGGCCTCCTACGAGCAGTACTTC
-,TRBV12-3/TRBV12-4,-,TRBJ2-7,CASSPPYEQYF,TGTGCCAGCAGTCCTCCCTACGAGCAGTACTTC
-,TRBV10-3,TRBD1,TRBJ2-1,CAIRPPGTAYNEQFF,TGTGCCATCAGGCCGCCGGGGACAGCTTACAATGAGCAGTTCTTC
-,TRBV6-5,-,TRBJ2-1,CASNGQPNNEQFF,TGTGCCAGCAATGGACAGCCCAACAATGAGCAGTTCTTC
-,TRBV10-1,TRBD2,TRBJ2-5,CDWGGRAFQETQYF,TGCGACTGGGGCGGGAGGGCCTTTCAAGAGACCCAGTACTTC
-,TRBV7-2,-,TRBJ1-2,CASSLGQDYGYTF,TGTGCCAGCAGCTTAGGACAAGACTATGGCTACACCTTC
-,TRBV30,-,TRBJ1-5,CAWSVRGDRNQPQHF,TGTGCCTGGAGTGTCAGAGGTGATCGCAATCAGCCCCAGCATTTT
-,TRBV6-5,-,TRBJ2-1,CASSQTGTQQFF,TGTGCCAGCAGTCAGACCGGGACTCAGCAGTTCTTC
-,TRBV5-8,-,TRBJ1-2,CASSPGGGANYGYTF,TGTGCCAGCAGCCCAGGAGGGGGGGCTAACTATGGCTACACCTTC
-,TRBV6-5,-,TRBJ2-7,CASLNRGGRAYEQYF,TGTGCCAGCCTTAACCGAGGTGGCAGAGCCTACGAGCAGTACTTC
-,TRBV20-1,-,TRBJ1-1,CSASYGGTNTEAFF,TGCAGTGCTAGTTACGGGGGGACGAACACTGAAGCTTTCTTT
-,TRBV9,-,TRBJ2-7,CASSVSPTYEQYF,TGTGCCAGCAGCGTATCCCCCACCTACGAGCAGTACTTC
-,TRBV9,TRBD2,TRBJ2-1,CASSPSGTSGTNEQFF,TGTGCCAGCAGCCCTAGCGGGACTAGCGGGACAAATGAGCAGTTCTTC
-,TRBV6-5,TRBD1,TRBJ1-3,CASRTGPGNTIYF,TGTGCCAGCAGGACAGGGCCTGGAAACACCATATATTTT
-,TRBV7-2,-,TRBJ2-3,CASSSTPRDTQYF,TGTGCCAGCAGCTCAACCCCCCGGGATACGCAGTATTTT
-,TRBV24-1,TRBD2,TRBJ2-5,CATSDGTSGSALETQYF,TGTGCCACCAGTGACGGGACTAGCGGGAGTGCGTTAGAGACCCAGTACTTC
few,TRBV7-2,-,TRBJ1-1,CASSLTLNTEAFF,TGTGCCAGCAGCTTAACACTGAACACTGAAGCTTTCTTT
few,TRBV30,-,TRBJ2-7,CAWSKGGRASYEQYF,TGTGCCTGGAGTAAGGGTGGGCGGGCGTCCTACGAGCAGTACTTC
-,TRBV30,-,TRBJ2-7,CAWSATAGAYEQYF,TGTGCCTGGAGTGCGACGGCGGGTGCCTACGAGCAGTACTTC
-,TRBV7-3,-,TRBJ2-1,CASSLMTGLYNEQFF,TGTGCCAGCAGCCTAATGACAGGTTTGTACAATGAGCAGTTCTTC
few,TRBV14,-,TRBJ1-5,CASSQRGANQPQHF,TGTGCCAGCAGCCAGCGCGGCGCCAATCAGCCCCAGCATTTT